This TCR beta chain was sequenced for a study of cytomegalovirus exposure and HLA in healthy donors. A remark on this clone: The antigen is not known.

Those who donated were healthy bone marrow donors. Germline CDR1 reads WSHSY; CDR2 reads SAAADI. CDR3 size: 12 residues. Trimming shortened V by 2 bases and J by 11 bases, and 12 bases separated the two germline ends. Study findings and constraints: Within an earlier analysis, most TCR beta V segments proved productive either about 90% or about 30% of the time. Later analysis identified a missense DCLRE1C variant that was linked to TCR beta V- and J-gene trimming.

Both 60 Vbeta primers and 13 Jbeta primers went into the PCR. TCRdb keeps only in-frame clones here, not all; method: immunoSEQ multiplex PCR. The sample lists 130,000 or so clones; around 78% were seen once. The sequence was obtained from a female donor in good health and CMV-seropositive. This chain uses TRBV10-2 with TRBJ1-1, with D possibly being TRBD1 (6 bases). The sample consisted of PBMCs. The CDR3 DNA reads TGCGCCAGCAGTGAGGTGGGGGCCGAGGCTTTCTTT. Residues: CASSEVGAEAFF.